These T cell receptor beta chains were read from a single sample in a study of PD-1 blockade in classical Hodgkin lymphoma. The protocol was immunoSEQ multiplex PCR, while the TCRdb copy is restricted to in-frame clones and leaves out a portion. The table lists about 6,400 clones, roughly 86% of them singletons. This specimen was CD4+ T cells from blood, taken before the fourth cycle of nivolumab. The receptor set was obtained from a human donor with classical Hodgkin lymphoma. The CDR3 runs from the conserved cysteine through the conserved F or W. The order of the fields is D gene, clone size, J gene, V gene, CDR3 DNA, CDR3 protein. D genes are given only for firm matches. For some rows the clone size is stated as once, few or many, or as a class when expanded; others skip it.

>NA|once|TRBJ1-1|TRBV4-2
TGTGCCAGCAGCCAAGATTGGGGAGTAACTGAAGCTTTCTTT
CASSQDWGVTEAFF
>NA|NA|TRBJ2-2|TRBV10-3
TGTGCCATCAGTGCCCCAGACTGGCGGCAGGGCGAGCTGTTTTTT
CAISAPDWRQGELFF
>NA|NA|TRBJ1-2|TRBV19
TGTGCCAGTGATACAGGTTATAACTATGGCTACACCTTC
CASDTGYNYGYTF
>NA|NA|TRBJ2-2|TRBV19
TGTGCCAGTAGTATAAAGGGGGGCACCGGGGAGCTGTTTTTT
CASSIKGGTGELFF
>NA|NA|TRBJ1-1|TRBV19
TGTGCCAGTAGTGCAGACGTACAGGCGAACACTGAAGCTTTCTTT
CASSADVQANTEAFF
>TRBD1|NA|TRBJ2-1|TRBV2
TGTGCCAGCAGTCGCGAACAGGGGCGTAACAATGAGCAGTTCTTC
CASSREQGRNNEQFF
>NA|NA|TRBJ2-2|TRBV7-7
TGTGCCAGCAGCTTAGCGGGGGGACGGAACGCGAACACCGGGGAGCTGTTTTTT
CASSLAGGRNANTGELFF
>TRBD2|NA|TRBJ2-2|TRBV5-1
TGCGCCAGCAGCTTCCCGGGACTAGCGAACTTCGGCGGGGAGCTGTTTTTT
CASSFPGLANFGGELFF
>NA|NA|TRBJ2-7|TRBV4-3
TGCGCCAGCAGCCCGGCTGGACGGATATACGAGCAGTACTTC
CASSPAGRIYEQYF
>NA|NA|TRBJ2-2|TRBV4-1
TGCGCCAGCAGCCAAGCTAATCTAGTAAGCACCGGGGAGCTGTTTTTT
CASSQANLVSTGELFF
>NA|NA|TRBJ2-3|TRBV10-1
TGCGCCAGCAGTGAGGGCGGTACCACAGATACGCAGTATTTT
CASSEGGTTDTQYF
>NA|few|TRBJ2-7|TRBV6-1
TGTGCCAGCAGTATAGTTTGGAGGGCCAGGTACGAGCAGTACTTC
CASSIVWRARYEQYF
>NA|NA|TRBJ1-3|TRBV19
TGTGCCAGTAAGGGCGGTGACTCTGGAAACACCATATATTTT
CASKGGDSGNTIYF
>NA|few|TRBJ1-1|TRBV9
TGTGCCAGCAACCACCTCGGGGGTTCCACTGAAGCTTTCTTT
CASNHLGGSTEAFF
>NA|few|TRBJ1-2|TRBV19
TGTGCCAGTAGTATAGATCAGGCTAACTATGGCTACACCTTC
CASSIDQANYGYTF
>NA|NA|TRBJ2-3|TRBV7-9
TGTGCCAGCAGCCCGGGCGGGGCGACCACAGATACGCAGTATTTT
CASSPGGATTDTQYF
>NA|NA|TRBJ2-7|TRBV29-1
TGCAGCGTTGAAGGAATGGGGGGTCCCTACGAGCAGTACTTC
CSVEGMGGPYEQYF
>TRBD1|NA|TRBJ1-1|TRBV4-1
TGCGCCAGCAGCCGCGGACAGGGGGCGAACACTGAAGCTTTCTTT
CASSRGQGANTEAFF
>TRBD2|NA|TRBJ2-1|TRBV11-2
TGTGCCAGCAGCTTATTTTGGGTAGCGGGTCGCAATGAGCAGTTCTTC
CASSLFWVAGRNEQFF
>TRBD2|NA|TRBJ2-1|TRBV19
TGTGCCAGTAGTATCAACCTAGCGGGGGTCTCCAATGAGCAGTTCTTC
CASSINLAGVSNEQFF
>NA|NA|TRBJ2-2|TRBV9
TGTGCCAGCAGCGTAGCAGGGGGGGCTAACACCGGGGAGCTGTTTTTT
CASSVAGGANTGELFF
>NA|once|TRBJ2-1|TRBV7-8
TGTGCCAGCAGGGGGCCGGTTCCCTACAATGAGCAGTTCTTC
CASRGPVPYNEQFF
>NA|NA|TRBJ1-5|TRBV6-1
TGTGCCAGCGGCAGACAGGACAATCAGCCCCAGCATTTT
CASGRQDNQPQHF
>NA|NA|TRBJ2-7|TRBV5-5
TGTGCCAGCAGCTTGGCTGCCCGGAACGACTACGAGCAGTACTTC
CASSLAARNDYEQYF
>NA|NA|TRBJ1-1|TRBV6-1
TGTGCCAGCAGCCCGACCATGAACACTGAAGCTTTCTTT
CASSPTMNTEAFF
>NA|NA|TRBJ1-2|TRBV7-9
TGTGCCAGCAGCGTCCAGGGACATGGCTACACCTTC
CASSVQGHGYTF
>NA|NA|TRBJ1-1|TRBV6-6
TGTGCCAGCAGTGACCCGGGCGGTTCTAGCAGTGAAGCTTTCTTT
CASSDPGGSSSEAFF
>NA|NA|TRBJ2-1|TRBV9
TGTGCCAGCAGCCCTTTAGCGGACTTCTACAATGAGCAGTTCTTC
CASSPLADFYNEQFF
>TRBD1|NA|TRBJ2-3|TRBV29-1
TGCAGCGTTGTGTCGGACAGGGGGACTAGCACAGATACGCAGTATTTT
CSVVSDRGTSTDTQYF
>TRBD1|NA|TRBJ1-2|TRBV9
TGTGCCAGCAGCCCCACGGGACAGGGGGCCAACTATGGCTACACCTTC
CASSPTGQGANYGYTF
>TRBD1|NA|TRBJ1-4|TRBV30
TGTGCCTGGATGGAGGGCAACAGGGGGCTAAATGAAAAACTGTTTTTT
CAWMEGNRGLNEKLFF
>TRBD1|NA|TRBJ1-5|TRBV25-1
TGTGCCAGCAGTTCACCGGGACAGGGACAGCCCCAGCATTTT
CASSSPGQGQPQHF
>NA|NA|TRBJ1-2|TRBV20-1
TGCAGTGCGCGGGCAGGCTATGGCTACACCTTC
CSARAGYGYTF
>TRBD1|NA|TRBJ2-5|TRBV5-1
TGCGCCAGCAGCCTAGGACAGGGTAGTAGAAAGACCCAGTACTTC
CASSLGQGSRKTQYF
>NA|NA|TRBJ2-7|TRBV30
TGTGCCTGGAGTGTGTTGAAAGGGGGCGAGCAGTACTTC
CAWSVLKGGEQYF
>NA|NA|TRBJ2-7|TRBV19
TGTGCCAGTAGTCCCCTACCCTACGGTCAGCAGTACTTC
CASSPLPYGQQYF
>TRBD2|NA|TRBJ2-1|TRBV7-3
TGTGCCAGCAGCCTTAGCGGGGGTTCCTACAATGAGCAGTTCTTC
CASSLSGGSYNEQFF
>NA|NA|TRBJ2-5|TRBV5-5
TGTGCCAGCAGCTTGGAAGGGACCCCAGGGGAGACCCAGTACTTC
CASSLEGTPGETQYF
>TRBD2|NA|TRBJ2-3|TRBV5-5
TGTGCCAGCAGCTCCATAGCGGGAGGCGGCACAGATACGCAGTATTTT
CASSSIAGGGTDTQYF
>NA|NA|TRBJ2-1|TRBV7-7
TGTGCCAGCAGCCCCGACTTCTACAATGAGCAGTTCTTC
CASSPDFYNEQFF
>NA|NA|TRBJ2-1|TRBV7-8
TGTGCCAGCAGCTTGGAGAAGACCTACAATGAGCAGTTCTTC
CASSLEKTYNEQFF
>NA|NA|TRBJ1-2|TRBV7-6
TGTGCCAGCAGCTTATTCTCCCGGGGTAACGGCTACACCTTC
CASSLFSRGNGYTF
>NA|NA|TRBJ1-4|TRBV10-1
TGCGCCAGCAGTGAAGGCGGAATTAATGAAAAACTGTTTTTT
CASSEGGINEKLFF
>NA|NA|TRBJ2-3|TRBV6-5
TGTGCCAGCAGTTACTCAAAGAGGGTTCCAGATACGCAGTATTTT
CASSYSKRVPDTQYF
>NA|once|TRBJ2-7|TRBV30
TGTGCCTGGAGTGAAGGTTACGAGCAGTACTTC
CAWSEGYEQYF
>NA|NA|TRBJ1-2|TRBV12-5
TGTGCTAGTGGTTTGGTCGTTGGTGGGTACACCTTC
CASGLVVGGYTF
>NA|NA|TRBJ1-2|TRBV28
TGTGCCAGCAGGACCCCCTCACAGGCTAACTATGGCTACACCTTC
CASRTPSQANYGYTF
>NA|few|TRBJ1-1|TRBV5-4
TGTGCCAGCAGCTTTGTGTCGGAGGCAAGGACTGAAGCTTTCTTT
CASSFVSEARTEAFF
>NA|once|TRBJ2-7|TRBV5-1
TGCGCCAGCAGCTTGGGGGCAGGCGACTCCTACGAGCAGTACTTC
CASSLGAGDSYEQYF
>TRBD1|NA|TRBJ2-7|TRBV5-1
TGCGCCAGCAGCCACGGGACAGGGGGTAACGAGCAGTACTTC
CASSHGTGGNEQYF
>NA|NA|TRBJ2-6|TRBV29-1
TGCAGCGTTGGCCAGGGAAGTGGGGCCAACGTCCTGACTTTC
CSVGQGSGANVLTF
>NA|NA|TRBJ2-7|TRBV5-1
TGCGCCAGCAGCTTGGACCCCTGGACGGGACAGTACTTC
CASSLDPWTGQYF
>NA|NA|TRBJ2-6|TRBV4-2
TGTGCCAGCAGCCAAGATACGAGGTCTGGGGCCAATGTCCTGACTTTC
CASSQDTRSGANVLTF